Following are 12 T cell receptor beta chains from one sample sequenced in a study of cytomegalovirus exposure and HLA in healthy donors. Primers for the PCR totalled 60 Vbeta and 13 Jbeta. Sequenced by immunoSEQ multiplex PCR; TCRdb stores in-frame clones only, minus some. Of approximately 140,000 clones listed, 70% to 85% were seen once; the top ten hold roughly 2.1%. The sample taken for sequencing was PBMCs. The receptors stem from a woman aged 40-49 years in good health and CMV-seronegative.

The chain has TRBV28 and TRBJ1-5; TRBD1 matches 8 bases. In germline, CDR1 is MDHEN, CDR2 SYDVKM. CDR3 length equals 15 residues. Losses at the gene ends were 5 bases for V and 3 bases for J; bases not matched to a gene: 6. The CDR3 reads CASSPGRGPNQPQHF. The DNA for the CDR3 is TGTGCCAGCAGTCCCGGCAGGGGGCCCAATCAGCCCCAGCATTTT.

The rearrangement links TRBV19 to TRBJ1-3; D remains ambiguous. In germline, CDR1 is LNHDA, CDR2 SQIVND (reference sequence). The ends were cut back, 8 bases at V and 2 bases at J, with 7 bases in the middle. The CDR3 has 12 amino acids. CDR3 sequence: CASSRTGNTIYF. CDR3 coding DNA: TGTGCCAGTTCCCGTACTGGAAACACCATATATTTT.

This sequence joins TRBV7-6 and TRBJ2-7, with 9 bases that match TRBD1. The CDR3 runs to 15 residues. V dropped 0 bases and J dropped 3; count of bases not matched to a gene: 3. CDR1 is SGHVS and CDR2 is FNYEAQ in the germline V gene. The CDR3 DNA reads as TGTGCCAGCAGCTTAGCTTCGGGACAGGGCTACGAGCAGTACTTC. It specifies CASSLASGQGYEQYF.

Only one count was recorded for this clone. This chain uses TRBV5-4 with TRBJ2-2; D is undetermined. Between the trimmed V and J ends, which lost 2 bases and 5 bases, there was a span of 7 bases. The germline CDR1 and CDR2 sequences are SGHNT and YYREEE (reference sequence). The CDR3 spans 13 residues. The CDR3 spells CASSFLPTGELFF. CDR3 bases: TGTGCCAGCAGCTTCCTCCCGACCGGGGAGCTGTTTTTT.

The chain employs TRBV2 and TRBJ2-5; TRBD1 is a possible D gene (6 bases). CDR1 and CDR2 (germline): SNHLY, FYNNEI. The CDR3 is made up of 13 amino acids. Trimming shortened V by 11 bases and J by 2 bases, and 15 bases separated the two germline ends. The CDR3 DNA sequence: TGTGCCGGAGAGAGCGACAGGCAAGAGACCCAGTACTTC. Translating it yields CAGESDRQETQYF.

The rearrangement uses TRBV6-6 and TRBJ2-7, with D maybe TRBD2 (6 bases). The CDR3 extends over 16 amino acids. V shed 0 bases and J shed 0 bases, with 12 bases lying between them. CDR1 is MNHNY and CDR2 is SVGAGI in the germline V gene (reference sequence). The CDR3 region has the DNA TGTGCCAGCAGTTACTCCTCCCAGGGAGGCTCCTACGAGCAGTACTTC. Amino acid sequence: CASSYSSQGGSYEQYF.

The rearrangement joins TRBV7-2 to TRBJ2-1; TRBD2 agrees at 7 bases. CDR1 and CDR2 from the germline V gene are SGHTA and FQGNSA. This CDR3 comprises 15 residues. After removal of 3 bases from V and 0 bases from J, the junction contained 2 bases not matched to a gene. CDR3 coding DNA: TGTGCCAGCAGCTTTCGCGGGGGCTCCTACAATGAGCAGTTCTTC. Translating it yields CASSFRGGSYNEQFF.

The chain is built from TRBV27 and TRBJ2-5; 7 bases map to TRBD2. The CDR3 is made up of 15 amino acids. Germline-derived CDR1 and CDR2 are MNHEY and SMNVEV (reference sequence). V shed 3 bases and J 1 base; nucleotides not matched to a gene: 5. CDR3 sequence (DNA): TGTGCCAGCAGTTTGTTTGGGACTACCCAAGAGACCCAGTACTTC. Translation gives CASSLFGTTQETQYF.

The V gene is TRBV4-1, the J gene TRBJ2-7; 7 positions match TRBD1. Germline CDR1 and CDR2: MGHRA and YSYEKL. V was clipped by 4 bases and J by 3 bases; unmatched bases: 12. The CDR3 has 16 residues. CDR3 amino acids: CASSRMRAGGNYEQYF. The CDR3 coding sequence is TGCGCCAGCAGCCGGATGCGGGCAGGGGGAAACTACGAGCAGTACTTC.

This rearrangement joins TRBV19 to TRBJ2-1, with 7 bases matching TRBD1. The CDR3 loop spans 15 amino acids. Germline trimming cut 7 bases from V and 3 bases from J; bases unmatched to any gene: 9. CDR1 is LNHDA, CDR2 SQIVND, per germline (reference sequence). The CDR3 loop is CASTLDRANYNEQFF. The DNA of the CDR3 is TGTGCCAGTACCCTAGACAGGGCCAACTACAATGAGCAGTTCTTC. The entire variable domain, with the rest obtained from reference TRBV19 and TRBJ2-1, is as follows: DGGITQSPKYLFRKEGQNVTLSCEQNLNHDAMYWYRQDPGQGLRLIYYSQIVNDFQKGDIAEGYSVSREKKESFPLTVTSAQKNPTAFYLCASTLDRANYNEQFFGPGTRLTVL.

The gene calls are TRBV5-1 and TRBJ1-5, with D possibly being TRBD1 (5 bases). Germline values: CDR1 SGHRS, CDR2 YFSETQ. CDR3 length equals 13 residues. V dropped 1 base and J dropped 9 bases, with 11 bases sitting between them. The CDR3 sequence is CASSLTGDLPQHF. The CDR3 nucleotides are TGCGCCAGCAGCTTGACAGGCGACCTGCCCCAGCATTTT.

This clone was counted a single time. V usage is TRBV7-2 and J usage is TRBJ2-7; D is possibly TRBD2 (6 bases). Germline-derived CDR1 and CDR2 are SGHTA and FQGNSA. V lost 4 bases and J 9 bases, leaving 13 bases between the germline ends. This CDR3 region has 12 residues. Here the CDR3 reads CASSSFAGRQYF. The CDR3 DNA sequence: TGTGCCAGCAGCTCCTTCGCGGGGAGGCAGTACTTC.